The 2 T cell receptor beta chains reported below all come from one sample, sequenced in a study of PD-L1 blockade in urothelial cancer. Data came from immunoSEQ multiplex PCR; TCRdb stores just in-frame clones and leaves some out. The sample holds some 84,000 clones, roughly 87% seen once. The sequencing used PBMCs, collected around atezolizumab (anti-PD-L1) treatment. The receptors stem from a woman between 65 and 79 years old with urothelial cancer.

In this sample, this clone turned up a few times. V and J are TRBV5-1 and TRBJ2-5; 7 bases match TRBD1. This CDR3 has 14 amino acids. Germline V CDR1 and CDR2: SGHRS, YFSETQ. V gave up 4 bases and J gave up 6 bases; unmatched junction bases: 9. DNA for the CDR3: TGCGCCAGCAGCATGACAGGGAATCAACAGACCCAGTACTTC. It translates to CASSMTGNQQTQYF.

In DNA form, the CDR3 reads TGCGCCAGCAGCCACGTTTTCAGGGCCGGGGAGCTGTTTTTT. Translating gives CASSHVFRAGELFF. The rearrangement links TRBV4-1 to TRBJ2-2; D is perhaps TRBD1 (5 bases). The ends were cut back, 3 bases at V and 6 bases at J, with 11 bases in the middle. In germline, CDR1 is MGHRA, CDR2 YSYEKL. The CDR3 is made up of 14 amino acids.